This T cell receptor (beta chain) was captured in a study of early T cells in non-severe SARS-CoV-2 infection. Study as a whole: From unsorted whole blood, bulk RNA was sequenced, and the chains remained unpaired.

This clonotype has a handful of counts. Its antigen is not known. Germline CDR1 reads MNHEY; CDR2 reads SMNVEV (reference sequence). The CDR3 is 14 amino acids. V was clipped by 4 bases and J by 0 bases, with 8 bases between them. Molecules of cDNA were individually given unique molecular identifiers that were attached to them. Via MiXCR, TCRdb re-called the 5' RACE reads, giving one row per CDR3 protein. This table has 100,000 to 130,000 distinct CDR3 sequences, around an eighth appearing once. Study conclusions and caveats: Private and CD4 specificities were missed by VDJdb matching, skewed to anti-spike CD8.

The TCR originated in an adult who was a healthcare worker with PCR-confirmed SARS-CoV-2 infection or an uninfected control (not recorded which). The specimen was whole blood. The gene calls are TRBV27 and TRBJ2-3; D unresolved. CDR3 protein: CASSSLDSTDTQYF. As DNA, the CDR3 is TGTGCCAGCAGTTCCTTAGACAGCACAGATACGCAGTATTTT.